These T cell receptor beta chains were read from a single sample in a study of neurological immune-mediated disorders. TCRdb re-analysed the 5' RACE reads in MiXCR, keeping a single row per CDR3 protein. The sample lists tens of thousands of distinct CDR3 sequences, around 5.5% occurring once. Sequenced input: PBMCs. These receptors all stem from a man aged 18 to 29 with multiple sclerosis. CDR3s include the opening cysteine and the closing phenylalanine or tryptophan. Each record gives: V gene, D gene, clone size, J gene, CDR3 protein, CDR3 DNA. A D gene is named only where the DNA matches it firmly. Part of the rows lack a size; the others show once, few, many or a class for expanded clones.

V: TRBV29-1; D: -; size: many; J: TRBJ1-2; CDR3: CSVEVDDYGYTF; DNA: TGCAGCGTTGAAGTGGACGACTATGGCTACACCTTC
V: TRBV5-8; D: -; size: many; J: TRBJ1-1; CDR3: CASSLAYGTEAFF; DNA: TGTGCCAGCAGCTTGGCGTACGGGACTGAAGCTTTCTTT
V: TRBV2; D: -; size: many; J: TRBJ1-1; CDR3: CASSDRPLRAFF; DNA: TGTGCCAGCAGTGACAGGCCCCTGAGGGCTTTCTTT
V: TRBV7-2; D: -; size: many; J: TRBJ1-5; CDR3: CASSPGQNSNQPQNF; DNA: TGTGCCAGCAGCCCAGGACAGAATAGCAATCAGCCCCAGAATTTT
V: TRBV9; D: TRBD1; size: many; J: TRBJ2-7; CDR3: CASSQQGSGEQYF; DNA: TGTGCCAGCAGCCAACAGGGGTCGGGCGAGCAGTACTTC
V: TRBV7-2; D: TRBD2; size: many; J: TRBJ2-1; CDR3: CASSPLAGGVNEQFF; DNA: TGTGCCAGCAGCCCATTAGCGGGAGGGGTCAATGAGCAGTTCTTC
V: TRBV7-9; D: -; size: many; J: TRBJ1-1; CDR3: CASSLSVQAAFF; DNA: TGTGCCAGCAGCTTATCAGTCCAGGCGGCTTTCTTT
V: TRBV20-1; D: -; size: many; J: TRBJ2-2; CDR3: CSASAGGELFF; DNA: TGCAGTGCTAGCGCGGGCGGGGAGCTGTTTTTT
V: TRBV5-1; D: TRBD1; size: -; J: TRBJ2-1; CDR3: CASSLSGTDYNEQFF; DNA: TGCGCCAGCAGCTTGAGTGGGACAGACTACAATGAGCAGTTCTTC
V: TRBV4-1; D: TRBD1; size: -; J: TRBJ2-7; CDR3: CASSLSGTGDYYEQYF; DNA: TGCGCCAGCAGCTTGTCCGGGACAGGGGATTACTACGAGCAGTACTTC
V: TRBV29-1; D: -; size: many; J: TRBJ1-1; CDR3: CSVGGVMGETEAFF; DNA: TGCAGCGTTGGGGGTGTTATGGGGGAAACTGAAGCTTTCTTT
V: TRBV28; D: TRBD1; size: few; J: TRBJ1-2; CDR3: CASSFGQGNYGYTF; DNA: TGTGCCAGCAGTTTTGGACAGGGAAACTATGGCTACACCTTC
V: TRBV7-6; D: TRBD1; size: many; J: TRBJ2-2; CDR3: CASSLRTGDGELFF; DNA: TGTGCCAGCAGCTTGAGGACAGGGGACGGGGAGCTGTTTTTT
V: TRBV9; D: -; size: many; J: TRBJ2-3; CDR3: CASSVATPGTDTQYF; DNA: TGTGCCAGCAGCGTAGCTACTCCTGGCACAGATACGCAGTATTTT
V: TRBV20-1; D: -; size: few; J: TRBJ2-7; CDR3: CSVTPPGSEYEQYF; DNA: TGCAGTGTCACCCCTCCTGGCTCGGAATACGAGCAGTACTTC
V: TRBV4-1; D: TRBD1; size: -; J: TRBJ1-1; CDR3: CASSQDPVGQGSIRSEAFF; DNA: TGCGCCAGCAGCCAAGATCCGGTGGGACAGGGGTCGATCAGGAGTGAAGCTTTCTTT